This is a list of T cell receptor beta chains from one sample in a study of metastatic and nonmetastatic thyroid tumors. TCRdb reanalyzed the PCR reads with MiXCR. Of about 38,000 clones listed, approximately 26% are singletons. The sequenced sample consisted of blood. Receptor source: a female donor with papillary thyroid cancer or a benign thyroid nodule (not recorded which). Some clones in this sample may be carry-over from other donors' samples. The conserved cysteine and the conserved F or W are not part of the CDR3 here. Each record gives: V gene, J gene, CDR3 protein.

TRBV14	TRBJ2-2	ASSRTNTGELF
TRBV6-2/TRBV6-3	TRBJ1-2	ASSYSVSGGSSYGYT
TRBV12-5	TRBJ2-1	ASGLPSVEYNEQF
TRBV6-1	TRBJ2-1	ASSEVVRTYNEQF
TRBV12-3/TRBV12-4	TRBJ2-1	ASSPLGTSKNNEQF
TRBV6-2/TRBV6-3	TRBJ1-5	ASSYPSGQPQH
TRBV11-2	TRBJ1-1	ASSPYGVGGSWSGEAF
TRBV18	TRBJ1-2	ASSATGNSDGYT
TRBV28	TRBJ2-7	ASSFRQEVPEQY
TRBV28	TRBJ2-7	ASRFDGYEQY
TRBV12-5	TRBJ1-3	ASGPELGNTIY
TRBV5-1	TRBJ2-7	ASSVKNRTGGYEQY
TRBV2	TRBJ2-1	ASSDSGNEQF
TRBV28	TRBJ1-2	ASSLDGNYGYT
TRBV3-1	TRBJ2-2	ASSQEQFRELF
TRBV20-1	TRBJ2-5	SARDPQTGWETQY
TRBV30	TRBJ1-5	AWSVLGNQPQH
TRBV6-5	TRBJ1-2	ASSYSAQTYGYT
TRBV7-3	TRBJ2-3	ASSLASGPGDTQY
TRBV11-2	TRBJ1-1	ASSIMKTEAF
TRBV9	TRBJ2-7	ASSVVPLSRSEGEQY
TRBV6-1	TRBJ1-2	ASRGLGQRYGYT
TRBV6-2/TRBV6-3	TRBJ2-7	ASTHGVEFYEQY
TRBV27	TRBJ2-7	ASNSAGSYEQY
TRBV5-1	TRBJ2-5	ASSLPYQETQY
TRBV20-1	TRBJ2-7	SARAGTGGAYEQY
TRBV30	TRBJ2-7	AWGQGFSYEQY
TRBV11-2	TRBJ2-7	ASSPLQGGSEQY
TRBV24-1	TRBJ1-2	ATSRTGGLKGYT
TRBV28	TRBJ2-3	ASSWGTASTDTQY
TRBV7-3	TRBJ2-6	ASSNPGGLSSGANVLT
TRBV3-1	TRBJ2-1	ASSQGDYSKQF
TRBV15	TRBJ2-1	ATSLGPGTEQF
TRBV20-1	TRBJ1-2	SAPAGGGGYT
TRBV12-3/TRBV12-4	TRBJ2-5	ASSLGGGQETQY
TRBV28	TRBJ2-7	ASSLLGGLWSYEQY
TRBV12-3/TRBV12-4	TRBJ1-6	ASRLDSNSPLH
TRBV7-2	TRBJ2-7	ASSSSGFYEQY
TRBV7-2	TRBJ2-5	ASSLTTGTGEETQY
TRBV5-4	TRBJ2-1	ACSLVSGTRIHNEQF
TRBV2	TRBJ2-1	ASSERTRRDEQF
TRBV11-2	TRBJ2-1	ASSLRTSGSSGEQF
TRBV12-3/TRBV12-4	TRBJ2-1	ASSTLVDRRYNEQF
TRBV2	TRBJ1-2	ASSEAVPYGYT
TRBV28	TRBJ1-4	ASSEPVLPNEKLF
TRBV7-6	TRBJ1-5	ASSLAEDQPQH
TRBV27	TRBJ2-7	ASRDLGQNNEQY
TRBV15	TRBJ2-1	ATSRATGGYNGQF
TRBV20-1	TRBJ2-3	SARDQGPSGETQY
TRBV2	TRBJ2-1	ASTRTATYNEQF
TRBV4-3	TRBJ2-1	ASSQDPLAGVSSSYNEQF
TRBV30	TRBJ2-7	AWTPVPRGAPYEQY
TRBV9	TRBJ2-2	ASSPYDLAGGELF
TRBV7-3	TRBJ1-6	ASSLDRAGSPLH
TRBV28	TRBJ2-7	ASSYGEQY
TRBV10-3	TRBJ1-2	AISDRDGYT
TRBV11-2	-	ASSLSGTGNYEQY
TRBV19	TRBJ1-1	ASSPYDRAGTEAF
TRBV20-1	TRBJ1-4	SVGTAIFEKLF
TRBV6-1	TRBJ1-5	ASSGGALGQPQH